This TCR beta chain is from a study of graft-versus-host responses after intestinal transplantation (dated by TCRdb to 2020 to 2022). About the full investigation: Multivisceral, liver-intestinal, or isolated intestinal transplants were received by the recipients. A peak of at least 4% donor T cells among recipient peripheral blood mononuclear cells was the definition used for donor T cell macrochimerism. Of the 20 to 25 intestinal transplant recipients enrolled in the cohort, one of whom was a retransplant, a few patients without pretransplant specimens were excluded. To identify alloreactive clones, pre-transplant mixed lymphocyte reaction products were sequenced and compared with unstimulated pre-transplant donor and recipient T cells. Samples from three later patients were sequenced in-house on an Illumina MiSeq with MiXCR processing rather than by the commercial service. Anti-thymocyte globulin induction was given to all recipients, followed by maintenance tacrolimus and steroids for around three years. Graft-versus-host and host-versus-graft alloreactive T cell clones were tracked in the graft, circulation and bone marrow after intestinal transplantation using bulk TCR-beta CDR3 sequencing. The paper's findings and limits, for the study overall: GvH clones were found in recipient bone marrow, and some of the GvH clones appeared earlier in ileal mucosa or blood, which is consistent with an intestinal mucosal origin. Conclusions were limited by the relatively low number and heterogeneity of intestinal transplant patients. In patients with donor T cell macrochimerism, the allografts had high GvH to HvG T cell clonal ratios. Early after transplant, peak levels of circulating GvH clones were found to be associated with declines in HvG clones.

As concerns this clone: Its antigen target is currently unknown. Per-base qualities were not stored, and no clone one base away is much larger.

From its cysteine to its phenylalanine, the CDR3 spans 12 amino acids. The retained sequence is limited to the CDR3, 36 bases, with the frame set at the first base. From a lookup of the germline V gene (reference sequence), CDR1 and CDR2 are SEHNR and FQNEAQ. The germline ends are 6 bases apart after V is trimmed by 5 bases and J by 2 bases. The library was obtained by the immunoSEQ multiplex PCR assay. In most patients, genomic DNA was isolated using the Qiagen DNeasy Blood and Tissue Kit and sent frozen to Adaptive Biotechnologies for TCR sequencing. For most patients, high-throughput TCR-beta CDR3 sequencing of genomic DNA was performed by Adaptive Biotechnologies. On the study's bioinformatics: TCR sequencing data for 15 to 20 patients were retrieved from Adaptive's ImmunoSEQ software; a few other patients were processed with MiXCR and VDJtools. To correct CD4 versus CD8 sorting errors, sequences present in both subsets at a frequency ratio below 5:1 were removed. CDR3 nucleotide sequences shared between donor and recipient were removed because the origin of such sequences could not be assigned. To count as alloreactive, a clone needed at least 2-fold expansion over unstimulated cells and a minimum CFSE-low frequency of 0.002% (template counts) or 0.001% (read counts). A clone was considered mappable if detected in the sequenced pre-transplant spleen, lymph node, or MLR CFSE-low populations of the donor or recipient. Cumulative frequency of alloreactive clones was calculated as a percentage of all sequences weighted by copy number. TCRdb limited this immuneACCESS table to in-frame rearrangements with V and J called. A share of clones is missing; checked studies link under half to unresolved V genes, and the rest is unexplained. That table furnishes V, J and clone size, whereas the DNA furnished D and trimming. This sample holds about 93,000 clones; roughly 91% were observed only once. Approximately 0.5% of the sample is held by the ten biggest clonotypes.

This specimen's time point label, per the study, means: cells obtained before transplantation from donor or recipient. CD3+CD4+ and CD3+CD8+ populations were FACS-sorted from unstimulated pre-transplant donor and recipient cells taken from spleen or lymph nodes. The source of this sequence is a human donor who received an intestinal transplant. The V and J genes are TRBV7-9 and TRBJ1-1; the D gene cannot be named for sure. Sequences were derived from unstimulated CD8+ T cells sorted from spleen or lymph node cells, sampled before intestinal transplant. The nucleotides are TGTGCCAGCAGCAGACAAAACACTGAAGCTTTCTTT. This codes for CASSRQNTEAFF.